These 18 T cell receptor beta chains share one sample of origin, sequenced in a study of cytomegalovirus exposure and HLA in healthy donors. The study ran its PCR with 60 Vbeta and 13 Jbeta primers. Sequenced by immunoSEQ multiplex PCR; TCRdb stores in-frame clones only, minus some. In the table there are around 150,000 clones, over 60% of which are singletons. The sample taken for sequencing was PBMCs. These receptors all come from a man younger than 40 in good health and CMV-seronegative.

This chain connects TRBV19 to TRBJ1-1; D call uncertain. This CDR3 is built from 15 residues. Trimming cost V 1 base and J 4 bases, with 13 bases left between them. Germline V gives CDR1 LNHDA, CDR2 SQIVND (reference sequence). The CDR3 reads CASSIGPGRGTEAFF. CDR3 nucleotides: TGTGCCAGTAGTATAGGGCCGGGGAGAGGCACTGAAGCTTTCTTT.

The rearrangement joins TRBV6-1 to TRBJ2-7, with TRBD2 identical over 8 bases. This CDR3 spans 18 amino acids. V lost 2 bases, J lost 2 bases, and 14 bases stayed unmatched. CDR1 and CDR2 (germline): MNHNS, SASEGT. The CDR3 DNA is TGTGCCAGCAGTGAAAGTAGTAGCGGGAAGTTTAGGACCTACGAGCAGTACTTC. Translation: CASSESSSGKFRTYEQYF.

The CDR3 nucleotides are TGTGCCAGCAGCCCGGCGGGGGGGGTAGCTTCCACAGATACGCAGTATTTT. As protein: CASSPAGGVASTDTQYF. The chain recombines TRBV11-2 with TRBJ2-3; 9 nucleotides agree with TRBD2. The CDR3 length is 17 residues. The germline CDR1 and CDR2 sequences are SGHAT and FQNNGV. V shed 5 bases, J shed 2 bases, and the junction held 11 bases outside the gene matches.

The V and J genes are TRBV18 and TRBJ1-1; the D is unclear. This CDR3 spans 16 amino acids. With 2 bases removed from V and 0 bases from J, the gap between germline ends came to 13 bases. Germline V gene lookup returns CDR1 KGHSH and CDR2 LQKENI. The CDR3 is CASSPWQATMNTEAFF. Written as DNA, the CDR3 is TGTGCCAGCTCACCATGGCAGGCAACCATGAACACTGAAGCTTTCTTT.

CDR3 sequence reads: CASSSGLDQPQHF. The DNA for the CDR3 is TGTGCCAGCAGTTCGGGGTTAGATCAGCCCCAGCATTTT. This chain links TRBV2 with TRBJ1-5; D is undetermined. Trimming shortened V by 5 bases and J by 5 bases, and 10 bases separated the two germline ends. The CDR3 runs to 13 residues. Germline V gene data show CDR1 as SNHLY and CDR2 as FYNNEI.

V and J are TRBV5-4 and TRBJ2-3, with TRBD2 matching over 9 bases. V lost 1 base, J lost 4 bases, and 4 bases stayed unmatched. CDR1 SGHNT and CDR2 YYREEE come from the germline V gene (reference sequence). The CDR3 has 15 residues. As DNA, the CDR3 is TGTGCCAGCAGCTTGCTAGCGGGATCGTCAGATACGCAGTATTTT. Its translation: CASSLLAGSSDTQYF.

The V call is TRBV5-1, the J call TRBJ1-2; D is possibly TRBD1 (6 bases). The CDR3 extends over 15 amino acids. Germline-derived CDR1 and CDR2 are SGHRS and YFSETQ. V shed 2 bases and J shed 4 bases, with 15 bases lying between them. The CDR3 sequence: CASSFGTSWAYGYTF. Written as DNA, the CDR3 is TGCGCCAGCAGCTTCGGGACATCCTGGGCCTATGGCTACACCTTC.

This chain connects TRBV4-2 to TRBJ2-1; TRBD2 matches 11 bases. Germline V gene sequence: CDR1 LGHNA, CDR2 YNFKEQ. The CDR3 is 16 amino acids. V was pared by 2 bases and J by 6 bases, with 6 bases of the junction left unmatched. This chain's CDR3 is CASSQTGTSGFNEQFF. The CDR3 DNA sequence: TGTGCCAGCAGCCAAACGGGGACTAGCGGCTTCAATGAGCAGTTCTTC.

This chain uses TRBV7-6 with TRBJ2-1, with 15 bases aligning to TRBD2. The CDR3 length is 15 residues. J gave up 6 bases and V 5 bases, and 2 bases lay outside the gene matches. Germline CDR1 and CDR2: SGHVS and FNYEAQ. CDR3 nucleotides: TGTGCCAGCAGCCAGGGACTAGCGGGAGGCAATGAGCAGTTCTTC. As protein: CASSQGLAGGNEQFF.

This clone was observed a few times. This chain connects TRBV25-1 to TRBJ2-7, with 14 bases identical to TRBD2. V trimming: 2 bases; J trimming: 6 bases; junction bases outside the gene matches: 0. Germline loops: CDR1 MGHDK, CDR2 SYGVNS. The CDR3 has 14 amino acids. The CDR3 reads CASSEGTSGSEQYF. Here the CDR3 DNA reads TGTGCCAGCAGTGAAGGGACTAGCGGGAGCGAGCAGTACTTC.

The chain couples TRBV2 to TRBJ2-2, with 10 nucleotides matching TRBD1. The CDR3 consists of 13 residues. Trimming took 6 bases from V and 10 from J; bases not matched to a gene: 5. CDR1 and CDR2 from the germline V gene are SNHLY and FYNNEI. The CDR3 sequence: CASRAGTGAELFF. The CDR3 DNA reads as TGTGCCAGCAGGGCCGGGACAGGGGCGGAGCTGTTTTTT. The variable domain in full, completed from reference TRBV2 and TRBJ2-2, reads EPEVTQTPSHQVTQMGQEVILRCVPISNHLYFYWYRQILGQKVEFLVSFYNNEISEKSEIFDDQFSVERPDGSNFTLKIRSTKLEDSAMYFCASRAGTGAELFFGEGSRLTVL.

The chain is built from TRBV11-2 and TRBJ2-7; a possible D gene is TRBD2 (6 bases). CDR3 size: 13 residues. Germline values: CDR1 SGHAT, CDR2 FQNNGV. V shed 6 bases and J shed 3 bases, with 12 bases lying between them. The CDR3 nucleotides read TGTGCCAGCAGGTCCGGGACTCACTACGAGCAGTACTTC. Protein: CASRSGTHYEQYF.

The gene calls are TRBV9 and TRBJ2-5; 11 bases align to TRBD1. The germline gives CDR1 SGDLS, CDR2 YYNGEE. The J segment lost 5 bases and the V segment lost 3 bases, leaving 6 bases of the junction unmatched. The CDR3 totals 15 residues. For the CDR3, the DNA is TGTGCCAGCAGCGCCCGGGACAGGGGGAGGGAGACCCAGTACTTC. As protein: CASSARDRGRETQYF.

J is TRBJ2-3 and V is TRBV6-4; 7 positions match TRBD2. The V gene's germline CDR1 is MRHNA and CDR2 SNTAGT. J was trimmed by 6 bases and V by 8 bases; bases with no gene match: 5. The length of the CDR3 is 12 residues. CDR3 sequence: CASLGGSDTQYF. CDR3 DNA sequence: TGTGCCAGCCTGGGGGGGAGCGATACGCAGTATTTT.

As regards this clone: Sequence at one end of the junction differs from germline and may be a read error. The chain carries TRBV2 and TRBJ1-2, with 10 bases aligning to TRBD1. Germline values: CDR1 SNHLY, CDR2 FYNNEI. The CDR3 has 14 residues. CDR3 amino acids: CASSWDRGNSGYTF. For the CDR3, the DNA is TGTGCCAGCAGTTGGGACAGGGGTAACTCTGGCTACACCTTC.

The CDR3 DNA is TGTGCCAGCAGCACCTTACAGGGCGTCGGCTATGGCTACACCTTC. Residues: CASSTLQGVGYGYTF. V gene TRBV7-9 combines with J gene TRBJ1-2, with D possibly matching TRBD1 (6 bases). The CDR3 is made up of 15 amino acids. Germline CDR1 reads SEHNR; CDR2 reads FQNEAQ (reference sequence). The V end lost 5 bases, the J end lost 4 bases, and 17 bases lay between the germline ends.

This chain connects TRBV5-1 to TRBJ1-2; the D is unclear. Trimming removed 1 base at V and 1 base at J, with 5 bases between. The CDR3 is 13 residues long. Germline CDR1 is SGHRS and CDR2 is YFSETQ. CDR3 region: CASSLNSNYGYTF. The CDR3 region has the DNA TGCGCCAGCAGCTTGAACAGTAACTATGGCTACACCTTC.

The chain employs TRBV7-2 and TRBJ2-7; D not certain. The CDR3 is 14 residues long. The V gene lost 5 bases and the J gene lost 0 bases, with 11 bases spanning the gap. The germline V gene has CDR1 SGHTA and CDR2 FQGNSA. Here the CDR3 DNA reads TGTGCCAGCAGCCCCTGGAGCTACTCCTACGAGCAGTACTTC. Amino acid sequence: CASSPWSYSYEQYF.